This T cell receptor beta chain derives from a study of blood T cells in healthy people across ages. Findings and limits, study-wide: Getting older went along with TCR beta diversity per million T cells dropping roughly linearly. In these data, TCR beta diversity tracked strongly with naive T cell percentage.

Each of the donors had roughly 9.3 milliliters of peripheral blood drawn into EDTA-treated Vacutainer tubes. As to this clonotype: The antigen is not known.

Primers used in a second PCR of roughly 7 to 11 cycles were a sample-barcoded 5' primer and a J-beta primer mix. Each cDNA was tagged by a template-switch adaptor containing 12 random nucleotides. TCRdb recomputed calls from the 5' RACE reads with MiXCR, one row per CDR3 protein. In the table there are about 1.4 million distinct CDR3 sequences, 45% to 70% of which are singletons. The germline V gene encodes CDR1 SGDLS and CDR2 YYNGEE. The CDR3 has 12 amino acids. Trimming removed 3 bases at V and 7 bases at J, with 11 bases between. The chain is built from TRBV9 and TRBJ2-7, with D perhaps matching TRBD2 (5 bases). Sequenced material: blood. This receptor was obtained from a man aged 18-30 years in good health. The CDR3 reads CASSGLEGEQYF. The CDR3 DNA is TGTGCCAGCAGCGGTTTAGAGGGTGAGCAGTACTTC. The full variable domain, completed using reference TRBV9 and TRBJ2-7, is DSGVTQTPKHLITATGQRVTLRCSPRSGDLSVYWYQQSLDQGLQFLIQYYNGEERAKGNILERFSAQQFPDLHSELNLSSLELGDSALYFCASSGLEGEQYFGPGTRLTVT.